Described below is a single T cell receptor beta chain sequence and its context. Its antigen is currently unknown. This sample is part of a study of Ad26.COV2.S vaccination and SARS-CoV-2 variants. Across the whole study: COV1001, an Ad26.COV2.S trial, supplied this vaccine-arm donor. Study-level points and caveats: Vaccine and placebo recipients had comparable breadth of non-spike TCRs. Post-vaccination breadth of spike-specific CD8+ and CD4+ T cell responses was reportedly substantial.

Treatment denoted: about 20 received Ad26.COV2.S at low or high dose, single or two shots; 5 received placebo; per-sample allocation not given. Vaccine and placebo recipients were sampled on day 63 after the first injection. Its platform was an Ad26 vector, and its expressed antigen was Wuhan-strain SARS-CoV-2 spike. The CDR3 runs 15 residues. The V gene lost 2 bases and the J gene lost 3 bases, with 13 bases spanning the gap. Per germline, CDR1 SGHNT and CDR2 YENEEA. TCRdb keeps only in-frame clones here, not all; method: immunoSEQ multiplex PCR. The table has 300,000 to 350,000 clones, about 85% seen once.

J is TRBJ2-5 and V is TRBV11-3, with no clear D. This sample comprised peripheral blood, obtained in a trial of Ad26.COV2.S vaccine versus placebo. The TCR originated in a person between 18 and 60 years old who received the Ad26.COV2.S COVID-19 vaccine or a placebo. The CDR3 nucleotides are TGTGCCAGCAGCTTAAGCTCCCACCTTGAAGAGACCCAGTACTTC. Its translation is CASSLSSHLEETQYF.